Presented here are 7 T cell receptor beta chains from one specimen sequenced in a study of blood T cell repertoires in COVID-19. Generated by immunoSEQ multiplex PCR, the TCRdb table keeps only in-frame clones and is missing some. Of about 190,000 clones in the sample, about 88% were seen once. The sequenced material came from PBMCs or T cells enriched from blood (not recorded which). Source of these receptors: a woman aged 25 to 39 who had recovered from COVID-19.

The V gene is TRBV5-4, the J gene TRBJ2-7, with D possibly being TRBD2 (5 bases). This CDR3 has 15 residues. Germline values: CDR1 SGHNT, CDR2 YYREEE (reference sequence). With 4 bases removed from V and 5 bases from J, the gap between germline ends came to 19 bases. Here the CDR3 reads CASSGETGPRDEQYF. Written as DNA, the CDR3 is TGTGCCAGCAGCGGGGAGACCGGGCCCCGGGACGAGCAGTACTTC.

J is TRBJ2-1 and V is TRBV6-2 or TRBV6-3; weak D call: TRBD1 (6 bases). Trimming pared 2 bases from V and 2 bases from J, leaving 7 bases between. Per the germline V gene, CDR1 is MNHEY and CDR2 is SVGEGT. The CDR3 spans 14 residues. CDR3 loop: CASSYRDTYNEQFF. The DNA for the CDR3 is TGTGCCAGCAGTTACCGGGACACCTACAATGAGCAGTTCTTC.

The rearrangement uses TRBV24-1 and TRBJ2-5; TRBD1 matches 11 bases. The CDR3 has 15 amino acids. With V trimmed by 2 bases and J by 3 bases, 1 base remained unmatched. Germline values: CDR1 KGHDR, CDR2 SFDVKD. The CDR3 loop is CATSDSGQGEETQYF. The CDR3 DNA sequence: TGTGCCACCAGTGATTCGGGACAGGGGGAAGAGACCCAGTACTTC.

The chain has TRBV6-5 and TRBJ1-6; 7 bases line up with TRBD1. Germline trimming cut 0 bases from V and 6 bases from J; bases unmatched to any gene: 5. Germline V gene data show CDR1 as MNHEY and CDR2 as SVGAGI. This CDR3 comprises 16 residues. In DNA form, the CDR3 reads TGTGCCAGCAGTTACTCGACGGCAGGGGGTAATTCACCCCTCCACTTT. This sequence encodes CASSYSTAGGNSPLHF.

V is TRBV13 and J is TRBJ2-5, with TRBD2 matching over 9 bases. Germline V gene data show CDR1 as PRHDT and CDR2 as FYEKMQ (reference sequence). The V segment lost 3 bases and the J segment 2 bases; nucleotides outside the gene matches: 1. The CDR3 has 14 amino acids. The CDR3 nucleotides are TGTGCCAGCAGCTTGCTAGCGGGGCAAGAGACCCAGTACTTC. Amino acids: CASSLLAGQETQYF.

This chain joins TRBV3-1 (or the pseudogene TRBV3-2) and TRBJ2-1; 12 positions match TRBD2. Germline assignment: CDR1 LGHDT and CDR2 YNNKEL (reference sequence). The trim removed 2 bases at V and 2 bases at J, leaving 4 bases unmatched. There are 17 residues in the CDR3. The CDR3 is CASSQPRLAGAYNEQFF. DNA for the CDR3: TGTGCCAGCAGCCAACCCCGACTAGCGGGAGCCTACAATGAGCAGTTCTTC.

The CDR3 nucleotides are TGTGCCAGCAGCGTACGAATTGGACAGGGCTTCGGTGAGCAGTTCTTC. This sequence encodes CASSVRIGQGFGEQFF. V usage is TRBV9 and J usage is TRBJ2-1; TRBD1 aligns across 8 bases. The germline CDR1 and CDR2 sequences are SGDLS and YYNGEE. V gave up 1 base and J gave up 9 bases; unmatched junction bases: 12. CDR3 length equals 16 residues.